The rows below give T cell receptor beta chains drawn from one sample of a study of T cells expressing NK-cell markers. From its re-call of the 5' RACE reads, TCRdb lists each CDR3 protein once, without DNA. This repertoire comprises roughly 150,000 distinct CDR3 sequences; its ten largest clones make up less than 20%. The sequencing input was blood T cells: a sorted CD56 or NKG2C T cell subset, CD4+ or CD8+ T cells, or bulk PBMC T cells (not recorded which). The receptors shown here come from a woman between 18 and 75 years old in good health. Both conserved end residues are part of each CDR3. Each record gives: V gene, J gene, CDR3 protein.

>TRBV30|TRBJ1-1
CAWWTGVNTEAFF
>TRBV4-2|TRBJ2-1
CASSLIANNEQFF
>TRBV20-1|TRBJ2-1
CSAIGDALKSSYNEQFF
>TRBV18|TRBJ2-7
CASSLSNRGAYEQYF
>TRBV12-3/TRBV12-4|TRBJ1-1
CASSMDNLGTEAFF
>TRBV6-1|TRBJ1-2
CASSGPQPGGKGGYTF
>TRBV20-1|TRBJ1-5
CSAQTGNQPQHF
>TRBV30|TRBJ1-2
CAWRVDILHGYTF
>TRBV5-1|TRBJ1-4
CASSSQGGYEKLFF
>TRBV6-1|TRBJ2-7
CASSEGPSGLLYEQYF
>TRBV12-3/TRBV12-4|TRBJ2-3
CASVRTSTDTQYF
>TRBV30|TRBJ2-6
CAWSSGSGANVLTF
>TRBV5-1|TRBJ2-3
CASTLGSGLTDTQYF
>TRBV6-1|TRBJ1-2
CASSRFEINYGYTF
>TRBV11-2|TRBJ1-2
CASSLAAGTYGYTF
>TRBV5-1|TRBJ1-6
CASSLAGSNSYNSPLHF
>TRBV20-1|TRBJ1-1
CSAHVLKGRKAFF
>TRBV20-1|TRBJ2-5
CSAPKTSGSGETQYF
>TRBV27|TRBJ1-6
CASSFIQEKDSPLHF
>TRBV28|TRBJ2-7
CASRASGRSYEQYF
>TRBV7-3|TRBJ1-1
CASSAYDRNTEAFF
>TRBV24-1|TRBJ2-3
CATSDLGTSGASTDTQYF
>TRBV6-1|TRBJ1-5
CASRDGNQPQHF
>TRBV30|TRBJ1-2
CAWSVLTIDSYTF
>TRBV5-1|TRBJ2-1
CASSPQDVEQFF
>TRBV3-1|TRBJ2-1
CASSQEGQTNEQFF
>TRBV5-1|TRBJ2-5
CASGPGMVETQYF
>TRBV9|TRBJ2-3
CASKGSTDTQYF
>TRBV27|TRBJ1-2
CASSPTGGIGGYTF
>TRBV4-1|TRBJ2-3
CASSPTGTSGFGDTQYF
>TRBV7-8|TRBJ1-4
CASSLRAGAATNEKLFF
>TRBV6-4|TRBJ2-1
CASSQGRGAGAFGVNEQFF
>TRBV4-1|TRBJ2-7
CASSQSGGQGLIEQYF
>TRBV3-1|TRBJ1-5
CASSQGGRPQHF
>TRBV6-1|TRBJ2-5
CASSGTGGGEGETQYF
>TRBV20-1|TRBJ2-5
CSVPSAGTQETQYF
>TRBV5-1|TRBJ2-1
CASSLVSRVYNEQFF
>TRBV20-1|TRBJ2-1
CSARLAGGYEQFF
>TRBV14|TRBJ1-6
CASSRGQLRASPLHF
>TRBV3-1|TRBJ2-1
CASRRTSGGFNEQFF
>TRBV7-3|TRBJ2-3
CASSLRGSSPTDTQYF
>TRBV7-9|TRBJ1-1
CASSPGQGGMNTEAFF
>TRBV2|TRBJ2-3
CASIRDRMEDTQYF
>TRBV20-1|TRBJ2-6
CSARRATGANVLTF
>TRBV11-3|TRBJ2-1
CASSPRTSGLNEQFF
>TRBV14|TRBJ2-5
CASSQDRGGPTETQYF
>TRBV10-3|TRBJ2-3
CAISDSGLASTDTQYF
>TRBV4-1|TRBJ1-1
CASSQDQGGGTEAFF
>TRBV14|TRBJ1-6
CASSQGRRGSPLHF
>TRBV30|TRBJ1-5
CAWTGDRKGQPQHF
>TRBV9|TRBJ2-2
CASSVGHRGNGELFF
>TRBV28|TRBJ2-7
CASRAGAYEQYF
>TRBV6-5|TRBJ2-5
CASSYSRVVLAGTQYF
>TRBV5-6|TRBJ2-4
CASSSRLPPSLRNIQYF
>TRBV5-1|TRBJ2-2
CASSLTGSGSFTGELFF